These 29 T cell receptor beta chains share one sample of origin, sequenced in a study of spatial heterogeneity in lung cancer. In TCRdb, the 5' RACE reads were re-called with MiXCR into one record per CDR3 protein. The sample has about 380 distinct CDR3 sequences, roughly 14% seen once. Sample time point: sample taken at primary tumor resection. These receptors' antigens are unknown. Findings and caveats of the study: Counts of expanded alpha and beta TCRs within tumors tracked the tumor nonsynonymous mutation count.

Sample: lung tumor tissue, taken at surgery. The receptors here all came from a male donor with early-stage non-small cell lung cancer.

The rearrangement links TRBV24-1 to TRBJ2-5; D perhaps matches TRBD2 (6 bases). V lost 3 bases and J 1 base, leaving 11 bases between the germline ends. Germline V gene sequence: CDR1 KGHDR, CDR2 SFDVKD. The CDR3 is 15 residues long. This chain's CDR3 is CATSDPSGPQETQYF. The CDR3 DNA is TGTGCCACCAGTGATCCCAGCGGGCCCCAAGAGACCCAGTACTTC.

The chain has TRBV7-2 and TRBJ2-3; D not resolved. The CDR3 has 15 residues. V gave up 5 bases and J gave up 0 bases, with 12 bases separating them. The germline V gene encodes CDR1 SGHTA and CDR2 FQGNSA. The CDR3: CASSQVDLSTDTQYF. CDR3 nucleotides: TGTGCCAGCAGCCAGGTGGACCTTAGCACAGATACGCAGTATTTT.

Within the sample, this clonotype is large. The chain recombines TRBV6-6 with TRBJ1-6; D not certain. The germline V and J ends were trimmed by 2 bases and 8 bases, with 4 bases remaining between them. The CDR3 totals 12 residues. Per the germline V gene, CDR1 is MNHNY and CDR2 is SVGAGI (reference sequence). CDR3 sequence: CASSYLDSPLHF. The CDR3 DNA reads TGTGCCAGCAGTTACCTTGATTCACCCCTCCACTTT.

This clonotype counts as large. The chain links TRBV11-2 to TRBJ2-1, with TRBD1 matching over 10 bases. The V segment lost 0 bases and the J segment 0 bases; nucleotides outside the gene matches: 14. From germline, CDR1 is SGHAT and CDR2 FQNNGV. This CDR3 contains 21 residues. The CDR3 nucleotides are TGTGCCAGCAGCTTAGAGGGGACAGGGGATGCCCCGGCGAGCTCCTACAATGAGCAGTTCTTC. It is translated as CASSLEGTGDAPASSYNEQFF.

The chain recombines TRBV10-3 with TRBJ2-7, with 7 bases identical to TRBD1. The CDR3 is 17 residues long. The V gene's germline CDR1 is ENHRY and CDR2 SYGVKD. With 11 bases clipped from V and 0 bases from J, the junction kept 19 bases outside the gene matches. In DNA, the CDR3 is TGTGCCTCTTCCCGGGACAGCCCTTTCGGGGTCTCCTACGAGCAGTACTTC. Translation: CASSRDSPFGVSYEQYF.

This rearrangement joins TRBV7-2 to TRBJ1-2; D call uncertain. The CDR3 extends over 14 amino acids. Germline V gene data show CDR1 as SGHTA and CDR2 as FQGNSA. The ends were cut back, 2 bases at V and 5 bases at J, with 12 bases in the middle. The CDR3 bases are TGTGCCAGCAGCTTACCTTTCCCGGGTTATGGCTACACCTTC. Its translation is CASSLPFPGYGYTF.

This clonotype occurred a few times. The CDR3, as DNA: TGTGCCATCAGTGAGTCTCCTAGCGGGCAACCGGGCACAGATACGCAGTATTTT. Its protein product is CAISESPSGQPGTDTQYF. The chain uses TRBV10-3 and TRBJ2-3, with 8 nucleotides matching TRBD2. The trim removed 0 bases at V and 1 base at J, leaving 9 bases unmatched. CDR3 length equals 18 residues. Germline V gene lookup returns CDR1 ENHRY and CDR2 SYGVKD.

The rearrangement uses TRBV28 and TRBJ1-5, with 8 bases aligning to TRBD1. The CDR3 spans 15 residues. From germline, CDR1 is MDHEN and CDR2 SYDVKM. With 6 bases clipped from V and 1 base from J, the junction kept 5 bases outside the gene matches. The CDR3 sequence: CASRWDRLSNQPQHF. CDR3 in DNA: TGTGCCAGCAGATGGGACAGGCTGAGCAATCAGCCCCAGCATTTT.

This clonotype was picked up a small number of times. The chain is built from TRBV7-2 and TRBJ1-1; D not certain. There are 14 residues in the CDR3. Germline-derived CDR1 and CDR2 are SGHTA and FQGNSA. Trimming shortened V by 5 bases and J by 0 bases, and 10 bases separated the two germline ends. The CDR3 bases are TGTGCCAGCAGCCTTGGACGGGTGAACACTGAAGCTTTCTTT. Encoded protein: CASSLGRVNTEAFF.

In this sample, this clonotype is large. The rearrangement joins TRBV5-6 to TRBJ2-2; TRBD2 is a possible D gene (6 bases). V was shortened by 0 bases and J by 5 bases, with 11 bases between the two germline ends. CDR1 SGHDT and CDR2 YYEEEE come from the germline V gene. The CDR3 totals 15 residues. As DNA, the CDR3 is TGTGCCAGCAGCTTGGGCGGCGGAGGGACCGGGGAGCTGTTTTTT. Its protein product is CASSLGGGGTGELFF.

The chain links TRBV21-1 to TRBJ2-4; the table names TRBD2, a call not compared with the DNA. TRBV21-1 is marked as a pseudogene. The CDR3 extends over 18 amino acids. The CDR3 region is CASSRGVGNLLAKNIQYF. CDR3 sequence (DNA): TGTGCCAGCAGCCGCGGGGTGGGGAACCTTCTAGCCAAAAACATTCAGTACTTC.

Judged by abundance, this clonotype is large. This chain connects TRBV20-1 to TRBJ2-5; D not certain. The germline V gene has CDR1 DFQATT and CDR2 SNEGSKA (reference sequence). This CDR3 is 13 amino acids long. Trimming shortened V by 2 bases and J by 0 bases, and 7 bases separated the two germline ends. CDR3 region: CSARSPNQETQYF. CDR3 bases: TGCAGTGCTAGAAGCCCGAACCAAGAGACCCAGTACTTC.

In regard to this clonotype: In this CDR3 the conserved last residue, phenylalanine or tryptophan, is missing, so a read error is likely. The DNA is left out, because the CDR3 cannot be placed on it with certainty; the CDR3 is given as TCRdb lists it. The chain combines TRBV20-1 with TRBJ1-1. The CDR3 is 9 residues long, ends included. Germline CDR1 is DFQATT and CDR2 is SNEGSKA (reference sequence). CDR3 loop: CSAGNTPPL.

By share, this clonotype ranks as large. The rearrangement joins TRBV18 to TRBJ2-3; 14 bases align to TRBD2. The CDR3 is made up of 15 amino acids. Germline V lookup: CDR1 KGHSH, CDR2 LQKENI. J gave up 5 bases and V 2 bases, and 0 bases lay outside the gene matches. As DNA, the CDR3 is TGTGCCAGCTCACCAGGGACTAGCGGGGGAGATACGCAGTATTTT. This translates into CASSPGTSGGDTQYF.

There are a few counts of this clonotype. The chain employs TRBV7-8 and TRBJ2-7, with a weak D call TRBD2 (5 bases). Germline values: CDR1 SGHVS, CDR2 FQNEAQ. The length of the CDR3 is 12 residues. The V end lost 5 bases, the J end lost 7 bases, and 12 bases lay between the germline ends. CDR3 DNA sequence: TGTGCCAGCAGCCTGAGGGTTTCGGAGCAGTACGTC. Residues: CASSLRVSEQYV.

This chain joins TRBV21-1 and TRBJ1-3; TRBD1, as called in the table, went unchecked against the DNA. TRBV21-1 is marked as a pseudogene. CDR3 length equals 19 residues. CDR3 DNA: TGTGCCAGCAGCAAATCGGCCACACGCCCGACGGTCTCTGGAAACACCATATATTTT. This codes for CASSKSATRPTVSGNTIYF.

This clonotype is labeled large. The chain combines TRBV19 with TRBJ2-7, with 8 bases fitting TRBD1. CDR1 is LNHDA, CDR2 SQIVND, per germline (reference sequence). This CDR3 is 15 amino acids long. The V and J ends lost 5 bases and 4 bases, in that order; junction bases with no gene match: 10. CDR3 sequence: CASSVSTGEGYEQYV. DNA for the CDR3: TGTGCCAGTAGTGTCTCGACAGGGGAAGGGTACGAGCAGTACGTC.

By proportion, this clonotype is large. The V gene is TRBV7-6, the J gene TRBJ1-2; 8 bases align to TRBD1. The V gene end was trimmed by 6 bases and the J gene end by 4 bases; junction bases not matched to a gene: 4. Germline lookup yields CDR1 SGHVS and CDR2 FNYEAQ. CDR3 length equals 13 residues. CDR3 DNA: TGTGCCAGCAGTCCAGGGGGCTCCTATGGCTACACCTTC. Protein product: CASSPGGSYGYTF.

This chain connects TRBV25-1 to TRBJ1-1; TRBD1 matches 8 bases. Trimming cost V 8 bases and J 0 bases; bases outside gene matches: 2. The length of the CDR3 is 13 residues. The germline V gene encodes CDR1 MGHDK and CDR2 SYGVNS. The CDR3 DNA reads TGTGCCAGCCGACAGGGGCTGAACACTGAAGCTTTCTTT. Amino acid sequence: CASRQGLNTEAFF.

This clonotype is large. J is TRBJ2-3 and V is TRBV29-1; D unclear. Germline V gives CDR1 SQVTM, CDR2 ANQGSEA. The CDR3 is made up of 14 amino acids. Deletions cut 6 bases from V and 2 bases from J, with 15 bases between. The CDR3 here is CSVNTRLLTDTQYF. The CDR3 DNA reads TGCAGCGTCAACACCAGATTACTCACAGATACGCAGTATTTT.

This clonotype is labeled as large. The DNA for the CDR3 is TGTGCCAGCAGTTACTCCCTGGGCCAGGGGGATGCCAATTCACCCCTCCACTTT. Its translation: CASSYSLGQGDANSPLHF. The chain combines TRBV6-6 with TRBJ1-6; 7 bases fit TRBD1. Per germline, CDR1 MNHNY and CDR2 SVGAGI (reference sequence). The CDR3 extends over 18 amino acids. V trimming: 0 bases; J trimming: 7 bases; junction bases outside the gene matches: 12.

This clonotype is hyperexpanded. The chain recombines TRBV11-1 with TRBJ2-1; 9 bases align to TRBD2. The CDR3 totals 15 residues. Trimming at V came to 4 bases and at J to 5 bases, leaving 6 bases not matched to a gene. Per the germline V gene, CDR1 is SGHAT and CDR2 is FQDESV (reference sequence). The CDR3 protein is CASSSLAGGNNEQFF. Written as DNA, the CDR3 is TGTGCCAGCAGCTCCCTGGCGGGAGGGAACAATGAGCAGTTCTTC. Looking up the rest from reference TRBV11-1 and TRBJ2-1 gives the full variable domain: EAEVAQSPRYKITEKSQAVAFWCDPISGHATLYWYRQILGQGPELLVQFQDESVVDDSQLPKDRFSAERLKGVDSTLKIQPAELGDSAMYLCASSSLAGGNNEQFFGPGTRLTVL.

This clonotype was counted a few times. CDR3 amino acids: CASSVTRGQGTGELFF. CDR3 DNA: TGTGCCAGCAGTGTCACCAGGGGGCAGGGCACCGGGGAGCTGTTTTTT. The chain is built from TRBV6-1 and TRBJ2-2, with 8 nucleotides matching TRBD1. The CDR3 has 16 amino acids. V lost 4 bases to trimming and J lost 4 bases; unmatched junction nucleotides: 8. Germline CDR1 is MNHNS and CDR2 is SASEGT.

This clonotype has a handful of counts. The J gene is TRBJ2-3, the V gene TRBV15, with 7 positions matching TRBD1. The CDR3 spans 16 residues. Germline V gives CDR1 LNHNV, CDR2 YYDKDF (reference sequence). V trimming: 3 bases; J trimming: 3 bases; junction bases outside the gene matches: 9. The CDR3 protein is CATSSGTGAGTDTQYF. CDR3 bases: TGTGCCACCAGCAGCGGAACAGGGGCTGGGACAGATACGCAGTATTTT.

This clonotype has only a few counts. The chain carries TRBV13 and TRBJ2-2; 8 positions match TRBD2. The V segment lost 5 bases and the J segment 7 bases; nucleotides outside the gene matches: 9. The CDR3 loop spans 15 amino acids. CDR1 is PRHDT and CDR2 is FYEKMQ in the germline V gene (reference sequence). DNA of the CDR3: TGTGCCAGCAGCGCCCCCGGCGGGGGGTTCGGGGAGCTGTTTTTT. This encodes CASSAPGGGFGELFF. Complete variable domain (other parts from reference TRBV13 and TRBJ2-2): AAGVIQSPRHLIKEKRETATLKCYPIPRHDTVYWYQQGPGQDPQFLISFYEKMQSDKGSIPDRFSAQQFSDYHSELNMSSLELGDSALYFCASSAPGGGFGELFFGEGSRLTVL.

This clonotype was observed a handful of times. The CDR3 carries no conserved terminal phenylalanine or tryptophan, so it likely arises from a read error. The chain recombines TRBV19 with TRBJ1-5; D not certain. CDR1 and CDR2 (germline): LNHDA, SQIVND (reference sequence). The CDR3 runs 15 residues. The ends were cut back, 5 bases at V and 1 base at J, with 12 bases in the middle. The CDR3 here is CASSDGGWSNQPQHS. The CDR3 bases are TGTGCCAGTAGTGATGGCGGGTGGAGCAATCAGCCCCAGCATTCT.

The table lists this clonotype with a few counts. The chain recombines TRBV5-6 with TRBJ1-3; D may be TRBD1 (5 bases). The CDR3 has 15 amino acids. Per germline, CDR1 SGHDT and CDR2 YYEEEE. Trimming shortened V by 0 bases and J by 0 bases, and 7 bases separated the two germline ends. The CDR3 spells CASSLGQISGNTIYF. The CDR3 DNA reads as TGTGCCAGCAGCTTGGGACAGATCTCTGGAAACACCATATATTTT.

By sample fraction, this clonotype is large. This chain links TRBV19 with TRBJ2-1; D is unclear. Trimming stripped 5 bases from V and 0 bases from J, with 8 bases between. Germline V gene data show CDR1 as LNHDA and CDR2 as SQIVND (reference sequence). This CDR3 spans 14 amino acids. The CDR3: CASSPRTSYNEQFF. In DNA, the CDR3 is TGTGCCAGTAGTCCCCGTACCTCCTACAATGAGCAGTTCTTC.

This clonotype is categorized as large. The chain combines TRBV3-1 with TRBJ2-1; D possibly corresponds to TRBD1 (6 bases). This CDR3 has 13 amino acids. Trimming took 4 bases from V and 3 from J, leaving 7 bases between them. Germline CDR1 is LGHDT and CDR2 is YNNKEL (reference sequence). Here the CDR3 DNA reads TGTGCCAGCAGCCCGGACAGCTACAATGAGCAGTTCTTC. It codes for CASSPDSYNEQFF.